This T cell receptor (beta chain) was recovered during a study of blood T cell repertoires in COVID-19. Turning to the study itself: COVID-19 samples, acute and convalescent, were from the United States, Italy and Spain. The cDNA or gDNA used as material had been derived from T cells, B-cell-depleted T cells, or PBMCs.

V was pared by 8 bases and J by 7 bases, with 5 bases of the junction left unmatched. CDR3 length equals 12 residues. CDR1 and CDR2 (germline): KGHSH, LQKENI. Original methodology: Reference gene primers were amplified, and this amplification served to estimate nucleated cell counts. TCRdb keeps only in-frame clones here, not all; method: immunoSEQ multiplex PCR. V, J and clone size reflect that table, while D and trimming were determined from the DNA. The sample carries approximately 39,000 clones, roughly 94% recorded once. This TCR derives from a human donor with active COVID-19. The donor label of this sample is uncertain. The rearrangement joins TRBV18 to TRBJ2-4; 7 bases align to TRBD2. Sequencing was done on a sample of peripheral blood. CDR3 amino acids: CASKEGGNIQYF. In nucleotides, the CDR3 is TGTGCCAGCAAGGAGGGAGGGAACATTCAGTACTTC.